The 20 T cell receptor beta chains given below trace back to one sample, sequenced in a study of cytomegalovirus exposure and HLA in healthy donors. The method was immunoSEQ multiplex PCR; TCRdb's version includes in-frame clones alone and lacks a portion of them. The repertoire holds 210,000 or so clones, about 90% seen once, with around 3% in the top ten. The sequenced material came from PBMCs. Receptor source: a woman between 18 and 29 years old in good health and CMV-seronegative.

The chain recombines TRBV30 with TRBJ2-2; possible D gene TRBD1, 6 bases. Trimming cost V 2 bases and J 5 bases, with 15 bases left between them. The germline CDR1 and CDR2 sequences are GTSNPN and SVGIG (reference sequence). CDR3 length equals 15 residues. The CDR3 spells CAWSPGQFGTGELFF. CDR3 DNA: TGTGCCTGGAGTCCAGGACAGTTCGGAACCGGGGAGCTGTTTTTT.

V and J are TRBV2 and TRBJ2-1; D unclear. Trimming pared 0 bases from V and 2 bases from J, leaving 8 bases between. Germline CDR1 and CDR2: SNHLY and FYNNEI. The CDR3 consists of 15 residues. Here the CDR3 DNA reads TGTGCCAGCAGTGAAGCGGCCTCGACCTACAATGAGCAGTTCTTC. It is translated as CASSEAASTYNEQFF.

V usage is TRBV4-2 and J usage is TRBJ2-2; TRBD2 matches 9 bases. Germline assignment: CDR1 LGHNA and CDR2 YNFKEQ. The V gene end was trimmed by 6 bases and the J gene end by 6 bases; junction bases not matched to a gene: 8. CDR3 length equals 15 residues. Written as DNA, the CDR3 is TGTGCCAGCAGATCCCAGCGGGAGGAGTCCGGGGAGCTGTTTTTT. As protein: CASRSQREESGELFF.

V gene TRBV27 combines with J gene TRBJ2-5; TRBD1 aligns across 9 bases. The junction had 1 base not matched to a gene; V was cut back by 6 bases and J by 5 bases. Per germline, CDR1 MNHEY and CDR2 SMNVEV (reference sequence). The CDR3 runs to 12 residues. The chain's CDR3 is CASRDRGETQYF. The CDR3 nucleotides are TGTGCCAGCAGAGACAGGGGGGAGACCCAGTACTTC.

This clone showed up just once. The gene calls are TRBV28 and TRBJ1-2; D is ambiguous. Germline assignment: CDR1 MDHEN and CDR2 SYDVKM. The CDR3 is 15 amino acids. Trimming stripped 3 bases from V and 5 bases from J, with 16 bases between. CDR3 in amino acids: CASSLAPRGGYGYTF. DNA of the CDR3: TGTGCCAGCAGTTTGGCCCCGCGGGGAGGGTATGGCTACACCTTC.

This clone is a singleton in its sample. V gene TRBV10-2 combines with J gene TRBJ2-7; possible D gene TRBD1, 6 bases. V was shortened by 0 bases and J by 1 base, with 10 bases between the two germline ends. Germline V gives CDR1 WSHSY, CDR2 SAAADI. The CDR3 sequence is 15 residues long. The CDR3, as DNA: TGCGCCAGCAGTGAGTCGCAGGGGAGATCCTACGAGCAGTACTTC. The encoded protein is CASSESQGRSYEQYF.

The gene calls are TRBV27 and TRBJ2-5, with 9 bases matching TRBD2. The CDR3 has 15 residues. Germline CDR1 is MNHEY and CDR2 is SMNVEV (reference sequence). The junction had 2 bases not matched to a gene; V was cut back by 2 bases and J by 1 base. The CDR3: CASSLLAGPQETQYF. The CDR3 DNA follows: TGTGCCAGCAGTTTACTAGCGGGACCCCAAGAGACCCAGTACTTC.

This sequence joins TRBV18 and TRBJ1-1; D unclear. This CDR3 is built from 15 residues. With 3 bases removed from V and 0 bases from J, the gap between germline ends came to 11 bases. Germline V gives CDR1 KGHSH, CDR2 LQKENI. The CDR3 DNA follows: TGTGCCAGCTCACCGGCGGTAGATTTGAACACTGAAGCTTTCTTT. Encoded protein: CASSPAVDLNTEAFF.

The genes are TRBV28 and TRBJ2-3; perhaps TRBD2 as D (5 bases). CDR1 MDHEN and CDR2 SYDVKM come from the germline V gene. The germline V and J ends were trimmed by 6 bases and 1 base, with 11 bases remaining between them. The CDR3 has 14 amino acids. The CDR3: CASSYEGRTDTQYF. The CDR3 DNA follows: TGTGCCAGCAGCTACGAGGGCCGCACAGATACGCAGTATTTT.

J is TRBJ2-7 and V is TRBV5-1, with TRBD2 matching over 9 bases. V gave up 0 bases and J gave up 3 bases; unmatched junction bases: 7. Germline loops: CDR1 SGHRS, CDR2 YFSETQ. The CDR3 spans 16 residues. This chain's CDR3 is CASSLGGSGRIYEQYF. In nucleotides, the CDR3 is TGCGCCAGCAGCTTGGGTGGTAGCGGGAGAATCTACGAGCAGTACTTC.

This chain uses TRBV28 with TRBJ2-2, with a tentative D call TRBD1 (5 bases). This CDR3 comprises 16 residues. The V gene's germline CDR1 is MDHEN and CDR2 SYDVKM. Trimming took off 2 bases at V and 3 bases at J, with 13 bases between the two ends. The CDR3 DNA sequence: TGTGCCAGCAGTTTAGGACACCTTGGGGACACCGGGGAGCTGTTTTTT. This gives the protein CASSLGHLGDTGELFF.

The chain recombines TRBV15 with TRBJ2-2, with 8 positions matching TRBD2. Trimming took 4 bases from V and 4 from J; bases not matched to a gene: 2. CDR1 and CDR2 (germline): LNHNV, YYDKDF (reference sequence). The CDR3 spans 14 residues. CDR3: CATSTLAATGELFF. The CDR3 nucleotides read TGTGCCACCAGCACACTAGCGGCCACCGGGGAGCTGTTTTTT.

V usage is TRBV6-5 and J usage is TRBJ2-3; 7 bases are shared with TRBD1. V lost 6 bases to trimming and J lost 6 bases; unmatched junction nucleotides: 6. This CDR3 comprises 13 residues. From germline, CDR1 is MNHEY and CDR2 SVGAGI. CDR3 residues: CASRRTGVDTQYF. CDR3 in DNA: TGTGCCAGCAGGCGCACAGGGGTCGATACGCAGTATTTT.

The V and J genes are TRBV18 and TRBJ1-2, with 9 nucleotides matching TRBD1. The ends lost 3 bases at V and 0 bases at J; junction bases unmatched: 8. Germline assignment: CDR1 KGHSH and CDR2 LQKENI. This CDR3 has 17 amino acids. CDR3 in amino acids: CASSPTGQGQANYGYTF. CDR3 nucleotide sequence: TGTGCCAGCTCACCGACGGGACAGGGCCAAGCTAACTATGGCTACACCTTC.

The genes are TRBV5-1 and TRBJ2-2; D not certain. Trimming left V 3 bases short and J 6 bases short, with 3 bases between. The CDR3 runs to 11 residues. Germline V gives CDR1 SGHRS, CDR2 YFSETQ. The chain's CDR3 is CASSSAGELFF. In DNA, the CDR3 is TGCGCCAGCAGCTCGGCCGGGGAGCTGTTTTTT.

The rearrangement links TRBV2 to TRBJ2-7; D is perhaps TRBD1 (6 bases). V lost 6 bases and J lost 0, with 15 bases in between. The CDR3 covers 15 residues. CDR1 is SNHLY and CDR2 is FYNNEI in the germline V gene. CDR3 sequence (DNA): TGTGCCAGCAGCGATCACCGGGACACCTCCTACGAGCAGTACTTC. It specifies CASSDHRDTSYEQYF.

This clone was observed a single time. The rearrangement joins TRBV4-2 to TRBJ1-2, with 10 bases aligning to TRBD1. The CDR3 is 15 amino acids. V lost 4 bases to trimming and J lost 6 bases; unmatched junction nucleotides: 8. CDR1 LGHNA and CDR2 YNFKEQ come from the germline V gene. CDR3 in DNA: TGTGCCAGCAGCCTCCTCGGGACAGGGGCGGATGGCTACACCTTC. Its translation is CASSLLGTGADGYTF.

The chain employs TRBV4-3 and TRBJ2-2; maybe TRBD1 (6 bases). The V end was cut by 1 base, the J end by 2 bases, with 14 bases between. The germline V gene encodes CDR1 LGHNA and CDR2 YSLEER. The CDR3 runs to 17 residues. The CDR3 DNA reads TGCGCCAGCAGCCAAGCCCCCAAGGGGGTTAACACCGGGGAGCTGTTTTTT. Residues: CASSQAPKGVNTGELFF.

V usage is TRBV6-4 and J usage is TRBJ2-2; TRBD2 aligns across 9 bases. This CDR3 spans 14 amino acids. Germline-derived CDR1 and CDR2 are MRHNA and SNTAGT. V lost 4 bases, J lost 5 bases, and 2 bases stayed unmatched. CDR3 sequence: CASSVAGETGELFF. The CDR3 coding sequence is TGTGCCAGCAGTGTAGCGGGAGAGACCGGGGAGCTGTTTTTT.

This chain uses TRBV18 with TRBJ2-7; 7 bases are a match to TRBD1. The CDR3 sequence is 14 residues long. The J segment lost 5 bases and the V segment lost 3 bases, leaving 7 bases of the junction unmatched. Germline V gene data show CDR1 as KGHSH and CDR2 as LQKENI. This chain's CDR3 is CASSPRQGTNEQYF. DNA of the CDR3: TGTGCCAGCTCACCTCGACAGGGTACCAACGAGCAGTACTTC.